A selection of T cell receptor beta chains follows, all from one sample in a study of blood T cell repertoires in COVID-19. The data were produced by immunoSEQ multiplex PCR, yet TCRdb's version contains in-frame clones alone and is incomplete. The repertoire holds some 200,000 clones, with about four fifths as singletons. The sample was peripheral blood. The receptors were sampled from a woman aged 40 to 50 with acute or convalescent COVID-19. CDR3s include the opening cysteine and the closing phenylalanine or tryptophan. A D gene is named only where the DNA matches it firmly. For some rows the clone size is stated as once, few or many, or as a class when expanded; others skip it.

v_call	clone_size	j_call	d_call	cdr3_aa	cdr3_nt
TRBV4-2	.	TRBJ2-7	.	CASSQDLRDWITYEQYF	TGTGCCAGCAGCCAAGATCTAAGAGACTGGATAACCTACGAGCAGTACTTC
TRBV28	.	TRBJ2-3	TRBD1	CAVPGQGNTQYF	TGTGCCGTGCCGGGACAGGGGAATACGCAGTATTTT
TRBV2	.	TRBJ1-1	.	CASSEIHGNTEAFF	TGTGCCAGCAGTGAAATCCACGGGAACACTGAAGCTTTCTTT
TRBV5-1	few	TRBJ2-7	.	CASSGEGDEQYF	TGCGCCAGCAGCGGCGAGGGGGACGAGCAGTACTTC
TRBV5-4	.	TRBJ2-7	TRBD1	CASTDLRDRATYEQYF	TGTGCCAGCACCGACCTCCGGGACAGGGCAACCTACGAGCAGTACTTC
TRBV7-9	.	TRBJ1-3	TRBD1	CASSTGAAGNTIYF	TGTGCCAGCAGCACAGGGGCGGCTGGAAACACCATATATTTT
TRBV29-1	.	TRBJ1-1	.	CSVSKNTEAFF	TGCAGCGTTTCTAAGAACACTGAAGCTTTCTTT
TRBV28	.	TRBJ1-5	TRBD1	CASSYRYRGRGQPQHF	TGTGCCAGCAGTTACCGATACAGGGGGCGAGGTCAGCCCCAGCATTTT
TRBV7-9	.	TRBJ2-7	TRBD2	CASSLAGLAGVSYF	TGTGCCAGCAGCTTAGCGGGGCTAGCGGGAGTATCATACTTC
TRBV28	.	TRBJ2-1	TRBD2	CASSLAGGPNNEQFF	TGTGCCAGCAGTTTAGCGGGAGGGCCCAACAATGAGCAGTTCTTC
TRBV11-2	.	TRBJ2-5	.	CASSFGETQYF	TGTGCCAGCAGCTTCGGAGAGACCCAGTACTTC
TRBV28	.	TRBJ2-1	TRBD2	CASSAFSGISPFF	TGTGCCAGCAGTGCGTTTAGCGGGATTAGCCCGTTCTTC
TRBV7-2	.	TRBJ2-7	TRBD2	CASSSRTSGSPYEQYF	TGTGCCAGCAGCTCCAGAACTAGCGGGAGCCCCTACGAGCAGTACTTC
TRBV27	.	TRBJ2-5	TRBD2	CASSTLAGAAEETQYF	TGTGCCAGCAGTACATTAGCGGGGGCGGCTGAAGAGACCCAGTACTTC
TRBV12-3/TRBV12-4	.	TRBJ2-3	.	CASKGPGDTQYF	TGTGCCAGCAAGGGGCCCGGGGATACGCAGTATTTT
TRBV30	.	TRBJ1-1	.	CAWSETSTGAEAFF	TGTGCCTGGAGTGAAACTTCCACCGGGGCTGAAGCTTTCTTT
TRBV15	few	TRBJ1-4	.	CATSRSATNEKLFF	TGTGCCACCAGCAGATCCGCAACTAATGAAAAACTGTTTTTT
TRBV5-1	.	TRBJ2-7	TRBD1	CASSHVGQGRYEQYF	TGCGCCAGCAGCCATGTAGGACAGGGGAGGTACGAGCAGTACTTC
TRBV10-1	.	TRBJ2-7	.	CASSESLLYEQYF	TGCGCCAGCAGTGAATCACTGCTATACGAGCAGTACTTC
TRBV4-1	.	TRBJ2-1	TRBD2	CASSQTSGINEQFF	TGCGCCAGCAGCCAAACTAGCGGGATCAATGAGCAGTTCTTC